A selection of T cell receptor beta chains follows, all from one sample in a study of blood T cell repertoires in COVID-19. Libraries were prepared by immunoSEQ multiplex PCR; TCRdb keeps only in-frame clonotypes and omits some of them. The sample holds around 180,000 clones; 65% to 85% are singletons and the top ten take more than 5%. The sample consisted of peripheral blood. The receptors shown here come from a woman in her thirties with acute or convalescent COVID-19. CDR3s include the opening cysteine and the closing phenylalanine or tryptophan. The D gene is left open where the match is weak. A row's size may be missing; if present it is once, few, many or a size class.

few	TRBJ2-2	TRBD2	TRBV13	CASSLSLAGDTGELFF	TGTGCCAGCAGCTTGAGCCTAGCGGGAGACACCGGGGAGCTGTTTTTT
-	TRBJ1-2	-	TRBV29-1	CSVEVSGFDRKNTF	TGCAGCGTTGAAGTTTCAGGGTTTGATCGAAAGAACACCTTC
-	TRBJ2-1	TRBD2	TRBV27	CASSWGGSSYNEQFF	TGTGCCAGCAGTTGGGGCGGGAGCTCCTACAATGAGCAGTTCTTC
once	TRBJ2-1	-	TRBV27	CAITSRLRSNEQFF	TGTGCCATTACATCTAGGCTCCGCTCGAATGAGCAGTTCTTC
-	TRBJ2-1	-	TRBV28	CASSLGVLNEQFF	TGTGCCAGCAGTTTGGGAGTCCTCAATGAGCAGTTCTTC
-	TRBJ2-5	TRBD1	TRBV19	CASSFLGQGQETQYF	TGTGCCAGTAGTTTCCTCGGACAGGGCCAAGAGACCCAGTACTTC
once	TRBJ2-3	TRBD1	TRBV28	CASSSTLDRVVGTDTQYF	TGTGCCAGCAGTTCCACGCTCGACAGGGTGGTCGGCACAGATACGCAGTATTTT
-	TRBJ1-2	TRBD1	TRBV7-9	CASSLRQGSNGYTF	TGTGCCAGCAGCCTTCGACAGGGTAGCAATGGCTACACCTTC
-	TRBJ2-1	-	TRBV29-1	CSAATGYNEQFF	TGCAGCGCCGCTACAGGTTACAATGAGCAGTTCTTC
once	TRBJ2-2	TRBD2	TRBV6-5	CASRSGGGYTGELFF	TGTGCCAGCAGAAGTGGGGGGGGTTACACCGGGGAGCTGTTTTTT
-	TRBJ1-1	-	TRBV27	CASSPNGGGHTEAFF	TGTGCCAGCAGTCCAAACGGCGGGGGGCACACTGAAGCTTTCTTT
-	TRBJ2-1	-	TRBV29-1	CSVIRDSREQFF	TGCAGCGTCATTCGGGACTCCAGAGAGCAGTTCTTC
-	TRBJ2-3	TRBD2	TRBV3-1/TRBV3-2	CASSQVRLLAGVTDTQYF	TGTGCCAGCAGCCAAGTTAGACTACTAGCGGGGGTCACAGATACGCAGTATTTT
-	TRBJ1-6	-	TRBV24-1	CATSEAGVLSPLHF	TGTGCCACCAGTGAGGCAGGGGTTCTTTCACCCCTCCACTTT
-	TRBJ2-5	-	TRBV6-6	CASSYTAETQYF	TGTGCCAGCAGTTACACTGCGGAGACCCAGTACTTC
-	TRBJ1-1	-	TRBV5-6	CASSSGSTEAFF	TGTGCCAGCAGTTCGGGGAGCACTGAAGCTTTCTTT
-	TRBJ2-1	TRBD2	TRBV11-2	CASSSGGSYNEQFF	TGTGCCAGCAGTTCGGGGGGTTCCTACAATGAGCAGTTCTTC
-	TRBJ2-1	-	TRBV2	CASSGFAGFSYNEQFF	TGTGCCAGCAGTGGATTCGCGGGATTCTCCTACAATGAGCAGTTCTTC
-	TRBJ1-2	-	TRBV27	CASSTDIANYGYTF	TGTGCCAGCAGTACCGACATCGCTAACTATGGCTACACCTTC
-	TRBJ1-2	-	TRBV4-2	CASSQDHGEAYGYTF	TGTGCCAGCAGCCAAGATCATGGGGAGGCCTATGGCTACACCTTC
-	TRBJ1-3	TRBD1	TRBV6-5	CASSPNRGPENTIYF	TGTGCCAGCAGTCCTAACAGGGGGCCGGAAAACACCATATATTTT
once	TRBJ2-1	-	TRBV3-1/TRBV3-2	CASSHHARVNEQFF	TGTGCCAGCAGCCACCACGCCAGGGTAAATGAGCAGTTCTTC
-	TRBJ2-7	TRBD2	TRBV24-1	CATSESGESSYEQYF	TGTGCCACCAGTGAGAGCGGGGAGAGCTCCTACGAGCAGTACTTC
-	TRBJ1-1	-	TRBV4-1	CASSQSLGSGMNTEAFF	TGCGCCAGCAGCCAAAGTCTTGGGTCAGGGATGAACACTGAAGCTTTCTTT
once	TRBJ2-7	-	TRBV3-1/TRBV3-2	CASSQESRGGHEQYF	TGTGCCAGCAGCCAAGAATCCAGGGGTGGTCACGAGCAGTACTTC
-	TRBJ1-6	-	TRBV7-9	CASSLVQGSGSPLHF	TGTGCCAGCAGCTTAGTTCAGGGGTCCGGTTCACCCCTCCACTTT
-	TRBJ1-5	TRBD1	TRBV7-8	CASSLTGDNQPQHF	TGTGCCAGCAGCCTGACAGGGGACAATCAGCCCCAGCATTTT
-	TRBJ1-6	-	TRBV7-2	CASSQKGYNSPLHF	TGTGCCAGCAGCCAGAAGGGGTATAATTCACCCCTCCACTTT
-	TRBJ1-5	TRBD1	TRBV6-5	CASSYGQGRGNQPQHF	TGTGCCAGCAGTTACGGACAGGGTCGAGGCAATCAGCCCCAGCATTTT
-	TRBJ2-1	TRBD2	TRBV4-2	CASSRQLAGRGLVSNEQFF	TGTGCCAGCAGCCGACAACTAGCGGGGCGGGGGTTGGTGTCCAATGAGCAGTTCTTC
-	TRBJ2-5	-	TRBV4-3	CASSQGGEETQYF	TGCGCCAGCAGCCAAGGGGGGGAGGAGACCCAGTACTTC
-	TRBJ2-5	-	TRBV7-9	CASSDGRGSVETQYF	TGTGCCAGCAGTGATGGTAGAGGGAGCGTAGAGACCCAGTACTTC
-	TRBJ2-3	-	TRBV5-1	CASSLSAGALQGTQYF	TGCGCCAGCAGCTTGTCCGCAGGGGCTCTTCAGGGCACGCAGTATTTT
few	TRBJ1-2	TRBD1	TRBV5-1	CASSPGQPNYGYTF	TGCGCCAGCAGCCCGGGACAGCCTAACTATGGCTACACCTTC
-	TRBJ1-1	-	TRBV30	CAWSKVRNTEAFF	TGTGCCTGGAGTAAAGTGAGGAACACTGAAGCTTTCTTT
-	TRBJ2-5	TRBD2	TRBV5-4	CASSLGETSGVETQYF	TGTGCCAGCAGCTTGGGAGAAACTAGCGGCGTGGAGACCCAGTACTTC
-	TRBJ2-2	-	TRBV29-1	CSALAVLAGELFF	TGCAGCGCTCTCGCGGTATTGGCCGGGGAGCTGTTTTTT
-	TRBJ1-1	-	TRBV6-2/TRBV6-3	CASSGGHITEAFF	TGTGCCAGCAGTGGGGGACATATCACTGAAGCTTTCTTT
-	TRBJ2-1	-	TRBV7-3	CASSLGRASPPRLNEQFF	TGTGCCAGCAGCTTGGGCAGGGCGAGCCCCCCGCGTCTGAATGAGCAGTTCTTC
-	TRBJ1-6	TRBD1	TRBV11-2	CASSLGTGGSPLHF	TGTGCCAGCAGCTTGGGGACAGGGGGTTCACCCCTCCACTTT
-	TRBJ1-5	-	TRBV30	CAWSGSRFSNQPQHF	TGTGCCTGGAGTGGATCCAGATTCTCTAATCAGCCCCAGCATTTT
-	TRBJ1-4	TRBD1	TRBV19	CASEDYRGTNEKLFF	TGTGCCAGTGAGGATTACAGGGGAACTAATGAAAAACTGTTTTTT
-	TRBJ1-3	-	TRBV7-2	CASSGSGVVGNTIYF	TGTGCCAGCAGCGGGAGTGGGGTAGTTGGAAACACCATATATTTT
few	TRBJ2-7	TRBD1	TRBV29-1	CSVGGQGPYEQYF	TGCAGCGTTGGGGGACAGGGCCCCTACGAGCAGTACTTC
-	TRBJ2-1	-	TRBV19	CASRRGSYNEQFF	TGTGCCAGTAGGCGGGGCTCCTACAATGAGCAGTTCTTC